The clone carrying this T cell receptor beta chain came up once. Gene names and germline refer to mouse. Read sequence stops 1 residue before the CDR3 end, and the germline J gene provides the missing end. The protocol was immunoSEQ multiplex PCR, while the TCRdb copy is restricted to in-frame clones and leaves out a portion. The table shows around 50,000 clones, with around 66% occurring only once. The record originates from a study of tissue T cells after allogeneic stem cell transplantation. Germline values: CDR1 NSQYPW, CDR2 LRSPGD (reference sequence). CDR3 length: 13 amino acids. V shed 4 bases, J shed 6 bases, and the junction held 3 bases outside the gene matches.

The V call is TRBV1, the J call TRBJ2-1; 7 bases align to TRBD1. The sample comprised sorted cells pooled from one or two spleens. This clonotype was obtained from a pool of C57BL/6 mice in good health. This chain's CDR3 is CTCSVQGFAEQFF. CDR3 bases read: TGCACCTGCAGTGTACAGGGGTTTGCTGAGCAGTTC.